The clone carrying this T cell receptor beta chain appeared a single time. Its antigen is unidentified. The germline V gene encodes CDR1 SQVTM and CDR2 ANQGSEA. The CDR3 contains 13 residues. Trimming cost V 4 bases and J 3 bases, with 13 bases left between them. TCRdb redid the calling of the reads with MiXCR, one entry per CDR3 protein. The sample holds roughly 990,000 distinct CDR3 sequences, roughly 30% seen once. These data belong to a study of T cell repertoires in cytomegalovirus infection. Study-wide background: Both recently identified HLA-C-restricted and well-studied HLA-B-restricted CMV epitopes were used in the study. Matching HLA type, along with CMV infection, was indicated by public TCR beta signatures.

Study conclusions and caveats: Cumulative public TCR beta family frequency identified CMV carriers with the relevant HLA. The ex vivo response was dominated by HLA-C-restricted CMV-specific TCR beta clonotypes.

The material was cultured CD8+ T cells from PBMCs, obtained from culture after CMV antigen stimulation. This clonotype was sampled from a human donor in good health (CMV status not recorded). Some clones in this sample may be carry-over from other donors' samples. The J gene is TRBJ2-7, the V gene TRBV29-1; weak D call: TRBD1 (6 bases). CDR3 sequence: CSVVGHWGYEQYF. CDR3 nucleotides: TGCAGCGTTGTGGGACATTGGGGCTACGAGCAGTACTTC.